This T cell receptor beta chain originates from a study of blood T cell repertoires in COVID-19. Germline CDR1 is SGHRS and CDR2 is YFSETQ. The CDR3 extends over 14 amino acids. The ends lost 3 bases at V and 7 bases at J; junction bases unmatched: 7. Per the study methods: Amplification of reference gene primers provided the estimated nucleated cell counts. Here immunoSEQ multiplex PCR was the method, and the copy in TCRdb shows in-frame clones only, minus some. V, J and clone size were drawn from that table, and D and trimming were deduced from the DNA. The data show 140,000 to 150,000 clones, just under 80% seen once.

The sequenced sample consisted of peripheral blood. The chain recombines TRBV5-1 with TRBJ1-2; 9 bases match TRBD1. This receptor was obtained from a woman aged 55-75 years with acute or convalescent COVID-19. Here the CDR3 DNA reads TGCGCCAGCAGCTGGGGACAGGGCGGTGGTGGCTACACCTTC. This sequence encodes CASSWGQGGGGYTF.